The 23 T cell receptor beta chains presented below share a single source sample, sequenced in a study of T cell responses to AZD1222 COVID-19 vaccine. Clones were sequenced by immunoSEQ multiplex PCR, and TCRdb holds only the in-frame ones, with some missing. Of 95,000 to 150,000 clones listed, around 83% are singletons. The source material was peripheral blood, sampled 28 days after the second AZD1222 dose. Source of these receptors: an adult who received the AZD1222 COVID-19 vaccine.

This clone was counted once. J is TRBJ2-7 and V is TRBV15, with a possible D match to TRBD1 (6 bases). Germline V gene data show CDR1 as LNHNV and CDR2 as YYDKDF (reference sequence). This CDR3 region has 14 residues. The V and J ends lost 5 bases and 4 bases respectively, with 15 bases between them. CDR3 bases: TGTGCCACCAGCCGCAGACAGGAAAGTTACGAGCAGTACTTC. Amino acid sequence: CATSRRQESYEQYF.

The chain uses TRBV20-1 and TRBJ2-1; no firm D call. The CDR3 runs 11 residues. Per the germline V gene, CDR1 is DFQATT and CDR2 is SNEGSKA (reference sequence). V was clipped by 3 bases and J by 7 bases, with 7 bases between them. The DNA of the CDR3 is TGCAGTGCTAGTACTGTAAATGAGCAGTTCTTC. Residues: CSASTVNEQFF.

V gene TRBV5-1 combines with J gene TRBJ1-2; tentatively, D is TRBD1 (5 bases). V was shortened by 2 bases and J by 7 bases, with 9 bases between the two germline ends. Per the germline V gene, CDR1 is SGHRS and CDR2 is YFSETQ. There are 12 residues in the CDR3. This CDR3 is CASSLAGPGYTF. The CDR3 coding sequence is TGCGCCAGCAGCTTAGCAGGGCCTGGCTACACCTTC.

This chain links TRBV28 with TRBJ1-4, with 7 bases identical to TRBD1. V was pared by 6 bases and J by 6 bases, with 7 bases of the junction left unmatched. CDR1 is MDHEN and CDR2 is SYDVKM in the germline V gene. The CDR3 contains 14 residues. The CDR3 DNA reads as TGTGCCAGCAGCCTACCCCAGGGGGATGAAAAACTGTTTTTT. It codes for CASSLPQGDEKLFF.

The V call is TRBV3-1 (or the pseudogene TRBV3-2), the J call TRBJ2-7, with 10 nucleotides matching TRBD1. The V gene end was trimmed by 2 bases and the J gene end by 6 bases; junction bases not matched to a gene: 4. The CDR3 runs to 14 residues. Germline values: CDR1 LGHDT, CDR2 YNNKEL (reference sequence). This chain's CDR3 is CASSQRQGAREQYF. The CDR3 DNA reads as TGTGCCAGCAGCCAACGACAGGGGGCCCGCGAGCAGTACTTC.

The chain links TRBV15 to TRBJ2-1; maybe TRBD2 (6 bases). The CDR3 has 16 amino acids. The germline V and J ends were trimmed by 1 base and 4 bases, with 14 bases remaining between them. CDR1 is LNHNV and CDR2 is YYDKDF in the germline V gene (reference sequence). The CDR3: CATSRGSSGRYNEQFF. CDR3 nucleotide sequence: TGTGCCACCAGCAGAGGGAGCAGCGGGCGGTACAATGAGCAGTTCTTC.

The chain has TRBV29-1 and TRBJ2-5; 8 bases align to TRBD2. Germline loops: CDR1 SQVTM, CDR2 ANQGSEA. V lost 3 bases and J lost 4; bases outside the gene matches: 13. The CDR3 is made up of 16 amino acids. This CDR3 is CSVEASGGPRVETQYF. The CDR3 nucleotides are TGCAGCGTTGAGGCATCGGGGGGGCCCCGGGTAGAGACCCAGTACTTC.

The chain carries TRBV9 and TRBJ1-1; D gene uncertain. The CDR3 extends over 13 amino acids. Germline V gene sequence: CDR1 SGDLS, CDR2 YYNGEE. V dropped 5 bases and J dropped 1 base, with 9 bases sitting between them. The chain's CDR3 is CASSPGGNTEAFF. For the CDR3, the DNA is TGTGCCAGCAGTCCCGGTGGGAACACTGAAGCTTTCTTT.

This chain joins TRBV29-1 and TRBJ2-7; D may be TRBD1 (6 bases). The germline V gene has CDR1 SQVTM and CDR2 ANQGSEA. The V gene lost 5 bases and the J gene lost 0 bases, with 17 bases spanning the gap. The CDR3 runs to 15 residues. The CDR3 bases are TGCAGCGTTACTCCAGGGGCTTCCGACTCCTACGAGCAGTACTTC. This sequence encodes CSVTPGASDSYEQYF.

This clone was seen only a few times. Distinct nucleotide sequences in the sample also encode this CDR3. V and J are TRBV28 and TRBJ1-6; 8 bases agree with TRBD1. The CDR3 has 15 amino acids. V shed 5 bases, J shed 5 bases, and the junction held 5 bases outside the gene matches. CDR1 is MDHEN and CDR2 is SYDVKM in the germline V gene. The chain's CDR3 is CASSPRDRNNSPLHF. The CDR3 DNA follows: TGTGCCAGCAGTCCCCGGGACAGGAATAATTCACCCCTCCACTTT.

The genes are TRBV7-2 and TRBJ1-6; 7 bases are a match to TRBD1. Germline V CDR1 and CDR2: SGHTA, FQGNSA. Losses at the gene ends were 5 bases for V and 0 bases for J; bases not matched to a gene: 7. The CDR3 sequence is 17 residues long. As DNA, the CDR3 is TGTGCCAGCAGCATTGACAGGGCAAGCTCCTATAATTCACCCCTCCACTTT. Protein product: CASSIDRASSYNSPLHF. The whole variable domain, filled in from reference TRBV7-2 and TRBJ1-6, reads GAGVSQSPSNKVTEKGKDVELRCDPISGHTALYWYRQSLGQGLEFLIYFQGNSAPDKSGLPSDRFSAERTGGSVSTLTIQRTQQEDSAVYLCASSIDRASSYNSPLHFGNGTRLTVT.

The V gene is TRBV28, the J gene TRBJ1-2; 9 bases fit TRBD1. After removal of 5 bases from V and 5 bases from J, the junction contained 6 bases not matched to a gene. In germline, CDR1 is MDHEN, CDR2 SYDVKM. The CDR3 spans 14 residues. The CDR3 reads CASSRQGVFYGYTF. CDR3 in DNA: TGTGCCAGCAGTCGACAGGGGGTGTTTTATGGCTACACCTTC.

This clone appeared a few times. The chain has TRBV18 and TRBJ1-2; 8 bases line up with TRBD1. The CDR3 is made up of 16 amino acids. Germline loops: CDR1 KGHSH, CDR2 LQKENI. Unmatched junction bases numbered 15, after V lost 4 bases and J lost 8 bases. CDR3: CASSLQKGQGDGGYTF. DNA of the CDR3: TGTGCCAGCTCACTACAAAAAGGACAGGGTGACGGGGGCTACACCTTC.

The J gene is TRBJ2-7, the V gene TRBV18; a weak D match, TRBD2 (6 bases). Trimming removed 3 bases from V and 4 bases from J, with 25 bases in between. The CDR3 extends over 18 amino acids. Germline lookup yields CDR1 KGHSH and CDR2 LQKENI. The CDR3 protein is CASSPRRGASRENYEQYF. CDR3 DNA sequence: TGTGCCAGCTCACCTAGGAGGGGTGCGAGCAGGGAGAATTACGAGCAGTACTTC.

The CDR3 DNA follows: TGTGCCACCAAAGGGGGCGCCTGGTATGGCTACACCTTC. This encodes CATKGGAWYGYTF. This rearrangement joins TRBV24-1 to TRBJ1-2; TRBD1 aligns across 7 bases. This CDR3 spans 13 amino acids. CDR1 is KGHDR, CDR2 SFDVKD, per germline. V lost 8 bases, J lost 5 bases, and 7 bases stayed unmatched.

This clone appeared a single time. The chain joins TRBV7-2 to TRBJ2-7; TRBD1 matches 7 bases. From germline, CDR1 is SGHTA and CDR2 FQGNSA. Unmatched junction bases numbered 15, after V lost 5 bases and J lost 2 bases. This CDR3 spans 17 amino acids. The CDR3 loop is CASSPRGTEGITYEQYF. The CDR3 DNA reads as TGTGCCAGCAGCCCCAGGGGGACAGAAGGGATAACCTACGAGCAGTACTTC.

The chain joins TRBV28 to TRBJ1-1; D is unclear. V shed 3 bases and J shed 6 bases, with 14 bases lying between them. The germline gives CDR1 MDHEN, CDR2 SYDVKM. The CDR3 spans 14 residues. The CDR3 DNA reads as TGTGCCAGCAGTTTGGGTACAACTCCCCCTGAAGCTTTCTTT. Encoded protein: CASSLGTTPPEAFF.

This chain connects TRBV11-2 to TRBJ2-5; 11 positions agree with TRBD2. Trimming at V came to 5 bases and at J to 4 bases, leaving 12 bases not matched to a gene. The CDR3 has 17 amino acids. The germline V gene has CDR1 SGHAT and CDR2 FQNNGV. The CDR3: CASSTRLAGNSPETQYF. CDR3 sequence (DNA): TGTGCCAGCAGCACAAGACTAGCGGGGAATTCTCCAGAGACCCAGTACTTC. Full variable domain (missing parts from reference TRBV11-2 and TRBJ2-5): EAGVAQSPRYKIIEKRQSVAFWCNPISGHATLYWYQQILGQGPKLLIQFQNNGVVDDSQLPKDRFSAERLKGVDSTLKIQPAKLEDSAVYLCASSTRLAGNSPETQYFGPGTRLLVL.

The chain couples TRBV18 to TRBJ1-5; a weak D match, TRBD1 (6 bases). From germline, CDR1 is KGHSH and CDR2 LQKENI. The CDR3 covers 15 residues. V shed 4 bases and J shed 1 base, with 11 bases lying between them. The CDR3 spells CASSRGDTSNQPQHF. The DNA for the CDR3 is TGTGCCAGCTCACGTGGGGACACGAGCAATCAGCCCCAGCATTTT. Complete variable domain (other parts from reference TRBV18 and TRBJ1-5): NAGVMQNPRHLVRRRGQEARLRCSPMKGHSHVYWYRQLPEEGLKFMVYLQKENIIDESGMPKERFSAEFPKEGPSILRIQQVVRGDSAAYFCASSRGDTSNQPQHFGDGTRLSIL.

This clone has a handful of counts. The chain is built from TRBV12-3 or TRBV12-4 and TRBJ1-3; perhaps TRBD1 as D (6 bases). The CDR3 has 13 residues. The V and J ends lost 5 bases and 4 bases respectively, with 9 bases between them. The CDR3 DNA follows: TGTGCCAGCAGTACAGGGTTCGGAAACACCATATATTTT. Encoded protein: CASSTGFGNTIYF.

The chain couples TRBV4-1 to TRBJ1-2; tentative D call: TRBD1 (5 bases). The V end lost 6 bases, the J end lost 8 bases, and 22 bases lay between the germline ends. CDR1 MGHRA and CDR2 YSYEKL come from the germline V gene. The CDR3 runs to 15 residues. The CDR3 protein is CASRLGVGGPLGYTF. CDR3 DNA: TGCGCCAGCAGACTAGGGGTTGGGGGACCTCTAGGCTACACCTTC.

The CDR3 sequence: CASRPRGANYGYTF. CDR3 in DNA: TGTGCCAGCAGGCCCCGGGGCGCTAACTATGGCTACACCTTC. This chain joins TRBV5-8 and TRBJ1-2; the D gene is possibly TRBD1 (5 bases). V lost 5 bases to trimming and J lost 0 bases, with 11 bases between them. The V gene's germline CDR1 is SGHTS and CDR2 YDEGEE. The CDR3 spans 14 residues. Full variable domain (remainder filled in from reference TRBV5-8 and TRBJ1-2): EAGVTQSPTHLIKTRGQQATLRCSPISGHTSVYWYQQALGLGLQFLLWYDEGEERNRGNFPPRFSGRQFPNYSSELNVNALELEDSALYLCASRPRGANYGYTFGSGTRLTVV.

The V gene is TRBV6-5, the J gene TRBJ1-5; the D is unclear. CDR3 length: 13 amino acids. Trimming removed 5 bases at V and 2 bases at J, with 7 bases between. Germline CDR1 and CDR2: MNHEY and SVGAGI. CDR3: CASSPRGNQPQHF. CDR3 DNA: TGTGCCAGCAGTCCAAGGGGCAATCAGCCCCAGCATTTT.